This entry lists 20 T cell receptor beta chains sequenced from one sample in a study of OX40 agonist ivuxolimab in advanced cancers. TCRdb's copy holds only in-frame clones and misses some; the assay was immunoSEQ multiplex PCR. The sample holds about 75,000 clones; around 83% are singletons and the top ten take roughly 8%. Sequenced here: CD4+ or CD8+ T cells sorted from blood, sampled in a trial of the OX40 agonist ivuxolimab. The receptors stem from an adult with an advanced solid tumor such as melanoma, head and neck, liver or kidney cancer.

This rearrangement joins TRBV5-4 to TRBJ2-2; D remains unclear. Deletions cut 0 bases from V and 6 bases from J, with 9 bases between. Germline lookup yields CDR1 SGHNT and CDR2 YYREEE (reference sequence). This CDR3 is 14 amino acids long. This CDR3 reads CASSLAWDAGELFF. As DNA, the CDR3 is TGTGCCAGCAGCTTGGCCTGGGATGCCGGGGAGCTGTTTTTT.

This clone was observed a handful of times. Compared with germline, one end of the junction differs, possibly owing to a read error. This chain connects TRBV5-4 to TRBJ2-3, with 15 bases matching TRBD2. Looked up from germline, CDR1 is SGHNT and CDR2 is YYREEE (reference sequence). CDR3 size: 13 residues. As DNA, the CDR3 is TGTGCCAGCGGCAGAGAGGGACTAGCGGGGGGACCCTTT. Amino acid sequence: CASGREGLAGGPF. The full variable domain, rest sourced from reference TRBV5-4 and TRBJ2-3, is ETGVTQSPTHLIKTRGQQVTLRCSSQSGHNTVSWYQQALGQGPQFIFQYYREEENGRGNFPPRFSGLQFPNYSSELNVNALELDDSALYLCASGREGLAGGPFGPGTRLTVL.

This clone showed up just once. The V and J genes are TRBV5-6 and TRBJ1-2, with D possibly TRBD1 on 5 matching bases. CDR3 length: 15 residues. The germline V gene encodes CDR1 SGHDT and CDR2 YYEEEE. Trimming removed 4 bases at V and 0 bases at J, with 13 bases between. CDR3 DNA: TGTGCCAGCAGCGGGGGATTCCTAGCTAACTATGGCTACACCTTC. Translating it yields CASSGGFLANYGYTF. The entire variable domain, with the rest obtained from reference TRBV5-6 and TRBJ1-2, is as follows: DAGVTQSPTHLIKTRGQQVTLRCSPKSGHDTVSWYQQALGQGPQFIFQYYEEEERQRGNFPDRFSGHQFPNYSSELNVNALLLGDSALYLCASSGGFLANYGYTFGSGTRLTVV.

The V call is TRBV5-1, the J call TRBJ2-7; 16 nucleotides agree with TRBD2. Germline CDR1 is SGHRS and CDR2 is YFSETQ. This CDR3 comprises 16 residues. Trimming removed 4 bases from V and 4 bases from J; junction bases left unmatched: 5. The CDR3 DNA reads TGCGCCAGCAGCCGGGGACTAGCGGGAGGGCTGTACGAGCAGTACTTC. This codes for CASSRGLAGGLYEQYF.

The chain employs TRBV6-6 and TRBJ2-3; 7 bases are shared with TRBD2. The germline V gene has CDR1 MNHNY and CDR2 SVGAGI (reference sequence). The CDR3 is 15 amino acids. Trimming removed 5 bases from V and 1 base from J; junction bases left unmatched: 6. Here the CDR3 reads CASSTQGGGTDTQYF. The DNA for the CDR3 is TGTGCCAGCAGTACCCAGGGAGGGGGCACAGATACGCAGTATTTT.

V gene TRBV10-3 combines with J gene TRBJ1-5, with D perhaps TRBD1 (6 bases). This CDR3 spans 13 amino acids. Trimming removed 9 bases at V and 7 bases at J, with 16 bases between. Germline assignment: CDR1 ENHRY and CDR2 SYGVKD. The CDR3 DNA reads as TGTGCCATTACCGGGGGGCAAGAACAGCCCCAGCATTTT. Its translation is CAITGGQEQPQHF.

This clone came up a few times. J is TRBJ2-5 and V is TRBV5-4, with TRBD1 as a possible D gene (7 bases). Deletions cut 4 bases from V and 1 base from J, with 14 bases between. Germline values: CDR1 SGHNT, CDR2 YYREEE (reference sequence). This CDR3 is built from 15 residues. The CDR3 is CASSTPRDSQETQYF. CDR3 DNA sequence: TGTGCCAGCAGCACCCCGCGGGACAGCCAAGAGACCCAGTACTTC.

V and J are TRBV4-3 and TRBJ1-2; no definite D call. V was shortened by 1 base and J by 8 bases, with 20 bases between the two germline ends. The CDR3 has 16 residues. Germline CDR1 is LGHNA and CDR2 is YSLEER. This CDR3 reads CASSQGGVGGMGGYTF. DNA for the CDR3: TGCGCCAGCAGCCAAGGTGGGGTCGGAGGGATGGGGGGCTACACCTTC.

The rearrangement links TRBV6-5 to TRBJ1-1; D is uncertain. The germline V gene encodes CDR1 MNHEY and CDR2 SVGAGI. The ends were cut back, 0 bases at V and 5 bases at J, with 1 base in the middle. This CDR3 contains 11 residues. The CDR3 sequence: CASSYSTEAFF. The CDR3 coding sequence is TGTGCCAGCAGTTACTCAACTGAAGCTTTCTTT.

This chain's CDR3 is CASSTSPGGQRPGEQYF. CDR3 sequence (DNA): TGTGCCAGCAGTACCTCCCCAGGAGGCCAGAGGCCGGGGGAGCAGTACTTC. J is TRBJ2-7 and V is TRBV25-1; possible D gene TRBD2, 5 bases. Trimming cost V 5 bases and J 7 bases, with 27 bases left between them. Per the germline V gene, CDR1 is MGHDK and CDR2 is SYGVNS. The CDR3 covers 17 residues.

The DNA for the CDR3 is TGTGCCAGCAGCTCCACAGGGGCCAACGTCCTGACTTTC. Protein product: CASSSTGANVLTF. The chain recombines TRBV2 with TRBJ2-6; D gene unclear. CDR3 length: 13 residues. Germline CDR1 and CDR2: SNHLY and FYNNEI. V was trimmed by 6 bases and J by 4 bases, leaving 7 bases between them.

The V call is TRBV19, the J call TRBJ1-1, with 8 nucleotides matching TRBD1. The V gene's germline CDR1 is LNHDA and CDR2 SQIVND (reference sequence). V lost 0 bases to trimming and J lost 4 bases; unmatched junction nucleotides: 4. This CDR3 contains 15 residues. The CDR3 here is CASSIDPGGGTEAFF. The CDR3 DNA is TGTGCCAGTAGTATAGACCCAGGGGGCGGCACTGAAGCTTTCTTT.

The J gene is TRBJ1-1, the V gene TRBV9, with D possibly TRBD1 on 5 matching bases. Germline lookup yields CDR1 SGDLS and CDR2 YYNGEE. CDR3 length: 15 amino acids. The V gene lost 4 bases and the J gene lost 5 bases, with 18 bases spanning the gap. CDR3 DNA sequence: TGTGCCAGCAGCCCCCATGGGGGGGTGAGTACTGAAGCTTTCTTT. Its translation: CASSPHGGVSTEAFF.

The chain carries TRBV6-1 and TRBJ2-7; D gene uncertain. The germline gives CDR1 MNHNS, CDR2 SASEGT. V lost 4 bases and J 1 base, leaving 5 bases between the germline ends. The CDR3 spans 12 residues. CDR3 residues: CASSGGSYEQYF. CDR3 bases: TGTGCCAGCAGTGGTGGATCCTACGAGCAGTACTTC.

The chain combines TRBV6-4 with TRBJ2-1; 8 nucleotides agree with TRBD1. The V segment lost 5 bases and the J segment 5 bases; nucleotides outside the gene matches: 5. The CDR3 is made up of 14 amino acids. Germline V gene lookup returns CDR1 MRHNA and CDR2 SNTAGT. In DNA form, the CDR3 reads TGTGCCAGCAGTCGGCAGGGGGCTGACAATGAGCAGTTCTTC. Translated: CASSRQGADNEQFF.

The V and J genes are TRBV7-2 and TRBJ1-4; D gene uncertain. With 7 bases removed from V and 8 bases from J, the gap between germline ends came to 14 bases. This CDR3 is 13 amino acids long. From germline, CDR1 is SGHTA and CDR2 FQGNSA. CDR3 sequence reads: CASTRSLSEKLFF. CDR3 bases: TGTGCCAGCACGCGTTCCCTCAGCGAAAAACTGTTTTTT. Full variable domain (rest looked up from reference TRBV7-2 and TRBJ1-4): GAGVSQSPSNKVTEKGKDVELRCDPISGHTALYWYRQSLGQGLEFLIYFQGNSAPDKSGLPSDRFSAERTGGSVSTLTIQRTQQEDSAVYLCASTRSLSEKLFFGSGTQLSVL.

The V call is TRBV5-4, the J call TRBJ1-6; D is undetermined. Germline V gives CDR1 SGHNT, CDR2 YYREEE (reference sequence). V was pared by 0 bases and J by 8 bases, with 12 bases between. The CDR3 has 15 residues. In DNA, the CDR3 is TGTGCCAGCAGCTTGGAGGGCAGAGGCCATTCACCCCTCCACTTT. It codes for CASSLEGRGHSPLHF.

The gene calls are TRBV14 and TRBJ2-7; the D is unclear. Trimming took 1 base from V and 0 from J, leaving 7 bases between them. CDR3 size: 14 residues. From germline, CDR1 is SGHDN and CDR2 FVKESK. The CDR3 loop is CASSQGLVSYEQYF. The CDR3 DNA sequence: TGTGCCAGCAGCCAAGGGCTAGTCTCCTACGAGCAGTACTTC. The whole variable domain, filled in from reference TRBV14 and TRBJ2-7, reads EAGVTQFPSHSVIEKGQTVTLRCDPISGHDNLYWYRRVMGKEIKFLLHFVKESKQDESGMPNNRFLAERTGGTYSTLKVQPAELEDSGVYFCASSQGLVSYEQYFGPGTRLTVT.

The J gene is TRBJ1-2, the V gene TRBV7-2; D is unresolved. The CDR3 contains 12 residues. Trimming removed 1 base from V and 8 bases from J, with 8 bases in between. CDR1 SGHTA and CDR2 FQGNSA come from the germline V gene. CDR3 sequence reads: CASSLEGGGYTF. The CDR3 DNA is TGTGCCAGCAGCTTAGAGGGAGGCGGCTACACCTTC. Full variable domain (rest looked up from reference TRBV7-2 and TRBJ1-2): GAGVSQSPSNKVTEKGKDVELRCDPISGHTALYWYRQSLGQGLEFLIYFQGNSAPDKSGLPSDRFSAERTGGSVSTLTIQRTQQEDSAVYLCASSLEGGGYTFGSGTRLTVV.

The rearrangement uses TRBV27 and TRBJ1-6; maybe TRBD1 (6 bases). This CDR3 spans 15 amino acids. The germline V and J ends were trimmed by 8 bases and 10 bases, with 21 bases remaining between them. Germline loops: CDR1 MNHEY, CDR2 SMNVEV (reference sequence). The DNA of the CDR3 is TGTGCCAGCCTACCGCGGGGGGGGCTTTACTCACCCCTCCACTTT. It codes for CASLPRGGLYSPLHF.